The 21 T cell receptor beta chains listed next were all sequenced from one sample in a study of blood T cells in healthy people across ages. Together with a sample-barcoded 5' primer, a J-beta primer mix was included in a second PCR lasting about 6 to 11 cycles. TCRdb analysed the 5' RACE reads with MiXCR anew, one entry per CDR3 protein. The data contain about 1.6 million distinct CDR3 sequences, 34% of them seen just once; the ten biggest clones take up about 11%. Source material: blood. The receptor set was obtained from a woman in her 30s in good health.

This clonotype was recorded once. Germline and junction disagree at one end, which may indicate a read error. The gene calls are TRBV7-9 and TRBJ2-3; 10 nucleotides line up with TRBD2. This CDR3 comprises 15 residues. Germline V lookup: CDR1 SEHNR, CDR2 FQNEAQ (reference sequence). The CDR3 DNA reads TGTGGCAGCAGCTCTAGCGGGAGAATGATAAATACGCAGTATTTT. Its translation: CGSSSSGRMINTQYF.

This rearrangement joins TRBV6-1 to TRBJ1-1; a weak D match, TRBD1 (5 bases). The length of the CDR3 is 16 residues. Trimming left V 3 bases short and J 5 bases short, with 19 bases between. Germline V lookup: CDR1 MNHNS, CDR2 SASEGT. The chain's CDR3 is CASSEPRSGPGTEAFF. CDR3 bases: TGTGCCAGCAGTGAGCCCAGGTCGGGGCCGGGTACTGAAGCTTTCTTT.

The chain couples TRBV28 to TRBJ2-7; D perhaps matches TRBD2 (6 bases). Germline V gene lookup returns CDR1 MDHEN and CDR2 SYDVKM. Deletions cut 3 bases from V and 2 bases from J, with 17 bases between. This CDR3 comprises 16 residues. CDR3 amino acids: CASSFPPGRGTYEQYF. CDR3 nucleotides: TGTGCCAGCAGTTTCCCCCCGGGGCGGGGTACCTACGAGCAGTACTTC.

The chain is built from TRBV4-1 and TRBJ2-5; TRBD2 aligns across 9 bases. This CDR3 region has 17 residues. Germline CDR1 and CDR2: MGHRA and YSYEKL. The J segment lost 1 base and the V segment lost 0 bases, leaving 6 bases of the junction unmatched. The CDR3 DNA sequence: TGCGCCAGCAGCCAAGATCTAAGCGGGGGGTTCCAAGAGACCCAGTACTTC. It yields the protein CASSQDLSGGFQETQYF.

This rearrangement joins TRBV12-3 or TRBV12-4 to TRBJ2-7; 9 bases are a match to TRBD1. The CDR3 is 15 amino acids. Trimming at V came to 5 bases and at J to 7 bases, leaving 12 bases not matched to a gene. The CDR3 here is CASSPNRQGVGEQYF. The CDR3 bases are TGTGCCAGCAGTCCAAACCGACAGGGGGTGGGGGAGCAGTACTTC.

This clonotype was counted a few times. V and J are TRBV5-1 and TRBJ2-3, with a possible D match to TRBD2 (5 bases). Trimming took 0 bases from V and 0 from J, leaving 11 bases between them. Looked up from germline, CDR1 is SGHRS and CDR2 is YFSETQ. The CDR3 sequence is 16 residues long. The CDR3 nucleotides read TGCGCCAGCAGCTTGGCCGGGGTATCTAGCACAGATACGCAGTATTTT. It translates to CASSLAGVSSTDTQYF.

The CDR3: CASSAYRPNTGELFF. DNA for the CDR3: TGTGCCAGCAGTGCCTACAGGCCTAACACCGGGGAGCTGTTTTTT. This rearrangement joins TRBV6-1 to TRBJ2-2, with D tentatively TRBD1 (5 bases). CDR1 is MNHNS and CDR2 is SASEGT in the germline V gene. This CDR3 is built from 15 residues. V was trimmed by 4 bases and J by 2 bases, leaving 11 bases between them.

The rearrangement links TRBV7-9 to TRBJ2-4; 7 nucleotides agree with TRBD1. CDR3 length: 19 amino acids. The V gene's germline CDR1 is SEHNR and CDR2 FQNEAQ (reference sequence). Losses at the gene ends were 1 base for V and 0 bases for J; bases not matched to a gene: 12. The CDR3 loop is CASSLVTGTSTLAKNIQYF. The DNA for the CDR3 is TGTGCCAGCAGCTTAGTGACAGGGACCTCAACCTTAGCCAAAAACATTCAGTACTTC.

The chain uses TRBV5-1 and TRBJ2-1; 13 bases align to TRBD2. This CDR3 comprises 15 residues. Germline V gene sequence: CDR1 SGHRS, CDR2 YFSETQ. V dropped 6 bases and J dropped 7; count of bases not matched to a gene: 7. CDR3 residues: CASIRTSGSVNEQFF. CDR3 DNA: TGCGCCAGCATCCGGACTAGCGGGAGTGTAAATGAGCAGTTCTTC.

This chain connects TRBV20-1 to TRBJ2-7, with D possibly matching TRBD2 (7 bases). The CDR3 runs 14 residues. The germline V and J ends were trimmed by 3 bases and 12 bases, with 24 bases remaining between them. CDR1 is DFQATT and CDR2 is SNEGSKA in the germline V gene (reference sequence). Here the CDR3 DNA reads TGCAGTGCTAGGCAGGCGGGGGCAGGGAAGAAGGTGTACTTC. Translated: CSARQAGAGKKVYF.

This clonotype was counted between two and nine times. The rearrangement links TRBV3-1 to TRBJ2-1; 10 nucleotides agree with TRBD1. After removal of 3 bases from V and 8 bases from J, the junction contained 13 bases not matched to a gene. The CDR3 runs to 17 residues. Germline V gives CDR1 LGHDT, CDR2 YNNKEL (reference sequence). CDR3 sequence (DNA): TGTGCCAGCAGCCAGGAGACTCCGGGACAGGGGTCGGATGAGCAGTTCTTC. It specifies CASSQETPGQGSDEQFF.

This clonotype has a single count. A much larger clone differs from this one at a single base, so this may be a read error. This chain links TRBV12-3 or TRBV12-4 with TRBJ2-3; D unclear. Trimming stripped 6 bases from V and 1 base from J, with 14 bases between. The CDR3 sequence is 15 residues long. The CDR3 DNA reads TGTGCCAGCAGCCCGGCCCCTGGGCGCACAGATACGCAGTATTTT. It codes for CASSPAPGRTDTQYF.

Many counts were recorded for this clonotype. This rearrangement joins TRBV9 to TRBJ2-5; TRBD1 is a possible D gene (7 bases). The CDR3 consists of 15 residues. Deletions cut 2 bases from V and 3 bases from J, with 14 bases between. The germline V gene encodes CDR1 SGDLS and CDR2 YYNGEE. In DNA, the CDR3 is TGTGCCAGCAGCGTTGGAGGGGGCCGGAAAGAGACCCAGTACTTC. This translates into CASSVGGGRKETQYF.

This clonotype was picked up many times. The CDR3 nucleotides read TGTGCCAGCAGTCACAGCCCTAGCGGGAGGGCAGAGACCCAGTACTTC. This translates into CASSHSPSGRAETQYF. This chain connects TRBV28 to TRBJ2-5; TRBD2 aligns across 12 bases. Trimming removed 5 bases from V and 4 bases from J; junction bases left unmatched: 8. Germline CDR1 and CDR2: MDHEN and SYDVKM. This CDR3 spans 16 amino acids.

This chain joins TRBV14 and TRBJ2-7, with D uncertain. CDR1 is SGHDN and CDR2 is FVKESK in the germline V gene. V gave up 4 bases and J gave up 0 bases, with 10 bases separating them. There are 14 residues in the CDR3. In DNA form, the CDR3 reads TGTGCCAGCAGCCCACAAGCTGACTCCTACGAGCAGTACTTC. It encodes CASSPQADSYEQYF.

This chain joins TRBV20-1 and TRBJ2-3, with 13 bases aligning to TRBD2. CDR1 is DFQATT, CDR2 SNEGSKA, per germline (reference sequence). This CDR3 has 16 amino acids. J gave up 3 bases and V 5 bases, and 8 bases lay outside the gene matches. CDR3 coding DNA: TGCAGTGCTGGCGAACCGGGACTAGCGGGGACAGATACGCAGTATTTT. Residues: CSAGEPGLAGTDTQYF.

In its sample, this clonotype was seen many times. The chain has TRBV20-1 and TRBJ2-7, with D possibly TRBD2 on 6 matching bases. Germline lookup yields CDR1 DFQATT and CDR2 SNEGSKA (reference sequence). The ends were cut back, 6 bases at V and 3 bases at J, with 21 bases in the middle. The CDR3 has 15 residues. In nucleotides, the CDR3 is TGCAGTGCCTCCAAGGTCGCGGGAAGTAACTACGAGCAGTACTTC. The encoded protein is CSASKVAGSNYEQYF.

For this clonotype: A read error may produce the germline difference seen at one junction end. The chain carries TRBV5-1 and TRBJ2-1, with D tentatively TRBD2 (6 bases). There are 16 residues in the CDR3. Germline values: CDR1 SGHRS, CDR2 YFSETQ. DNA of the CDR3: TGCGCCTGCAGCTTGGGTGCGGGGTCCCCCTTAGATGAGCAGTTCTTC. As protein: CACSLGAGSPLDEQFF.

This clonotype was seen repeatedly, ten times or more. This chain joins TRBV29-1 and TRBJ1-4; no clear D. Per germline, CDR1 SQVTM and CDR2 ANQGSEA. The CDR3 contains 12 residues. V lost 4 bases to trimming and J lost 0 bases, with 3 bases between them. In nucleotides, the CDR3 is TGCAGCGTTGGGGCAACTAATGAAAAACTGTTTTTT. Encoded protein: CSVGATNEKLFF.

With respect to this clonotype: One end of the junction is discordant with germline, which a read error may explain. V and J are TRBV28 and TRBJ2-1; 8 nucleotides line up with TRBD2. CDR1 MDHEN and CDR2 SYDVKM come from the germline V gene. The CDR3 has 17 amino acids. The CDR3, as DNA: TGTGCCAGCAGTCTTATGGCCGGGACTAGGGGAGGTAATGGGCAGTTCTTC. Translating it yields CASSLMAGTRGGNGQFF.

The V call is TRBV5-1, the J call TRBJ2-5; TRBD2 is a possible D gene (5 bases). The DNA end favors TRBJ2-7, so the J call may be wrong. The CDR3 totals 16 residues. In germline, CDR1 is SGHRS, CDR2 YFSETQ. Here the CDR3 reads CASSLTRGPGNYEQYF. In nucleotides, the CDR3 is TGCGCCAGCAGCCTTACCCGAGGTCCGGGGAACTACGAGCAGTACTTC.